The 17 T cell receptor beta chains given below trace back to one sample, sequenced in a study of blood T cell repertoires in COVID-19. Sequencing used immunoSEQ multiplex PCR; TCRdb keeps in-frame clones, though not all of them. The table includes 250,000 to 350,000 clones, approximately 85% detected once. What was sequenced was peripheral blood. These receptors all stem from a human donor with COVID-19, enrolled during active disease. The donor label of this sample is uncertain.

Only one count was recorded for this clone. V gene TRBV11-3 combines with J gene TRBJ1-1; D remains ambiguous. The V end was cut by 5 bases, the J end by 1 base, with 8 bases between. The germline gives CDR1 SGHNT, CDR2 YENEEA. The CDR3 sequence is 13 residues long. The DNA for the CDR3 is TGTGCCAGCAGCACTCAAGCGAACACTGAAGCTTTCTTT. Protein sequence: CASSTQANTEAFF.

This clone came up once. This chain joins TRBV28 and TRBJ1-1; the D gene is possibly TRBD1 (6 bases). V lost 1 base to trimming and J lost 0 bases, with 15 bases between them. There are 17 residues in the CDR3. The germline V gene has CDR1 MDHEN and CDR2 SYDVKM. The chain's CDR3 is CASSLSWGRVMNTEAFF. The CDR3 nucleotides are TGTGCCAGCAGTTTATCGTGGGGGCGGGTGATGAACACTGAAGCTTTCTTT.

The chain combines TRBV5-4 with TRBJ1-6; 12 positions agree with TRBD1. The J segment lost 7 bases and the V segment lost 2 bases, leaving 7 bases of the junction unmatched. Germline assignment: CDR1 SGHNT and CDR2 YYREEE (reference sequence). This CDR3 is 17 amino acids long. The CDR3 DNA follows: TGTGCCAGCAGCTTAGGGACAGGGGGCTTTCGGAATTCACCCCTCCACTTT. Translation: CASSLGTGGFRNSPLHF.

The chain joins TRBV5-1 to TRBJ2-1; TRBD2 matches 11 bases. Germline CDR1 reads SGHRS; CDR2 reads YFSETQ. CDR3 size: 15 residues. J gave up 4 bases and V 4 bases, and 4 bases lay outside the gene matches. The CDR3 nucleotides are TGCGCCAGCAGCGGTCGACTAGCGGGATACAATGAGCAGTTCTTC. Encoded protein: CASSGRLAGYNEQFF.

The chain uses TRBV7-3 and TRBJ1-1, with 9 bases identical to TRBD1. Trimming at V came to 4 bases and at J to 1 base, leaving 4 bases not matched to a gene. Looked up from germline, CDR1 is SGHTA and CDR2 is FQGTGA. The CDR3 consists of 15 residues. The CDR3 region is CASSSGTGKNTEAFF. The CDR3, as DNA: TGTGCCAGCAGCTCGGGGACAGGGAAGAACACTGAAGCTTTCTTT.

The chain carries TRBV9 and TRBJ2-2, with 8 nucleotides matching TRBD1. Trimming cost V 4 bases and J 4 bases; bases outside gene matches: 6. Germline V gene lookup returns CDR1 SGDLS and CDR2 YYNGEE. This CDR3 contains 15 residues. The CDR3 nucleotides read TGTGCCAGCAGCACCCGGACAGGGCCCACCGGGGAGCTGTTTTTT. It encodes CASSTRTGPTGELFF.

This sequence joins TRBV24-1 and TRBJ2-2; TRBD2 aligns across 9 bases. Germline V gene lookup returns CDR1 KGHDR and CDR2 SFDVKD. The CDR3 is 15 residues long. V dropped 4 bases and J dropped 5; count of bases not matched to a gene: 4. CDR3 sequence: CATSEPAGGTGELFF. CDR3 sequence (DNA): TGTGCCACCAGTGAACCCGCGGGAGGGACCGGGGAGCTGTTTTTT.

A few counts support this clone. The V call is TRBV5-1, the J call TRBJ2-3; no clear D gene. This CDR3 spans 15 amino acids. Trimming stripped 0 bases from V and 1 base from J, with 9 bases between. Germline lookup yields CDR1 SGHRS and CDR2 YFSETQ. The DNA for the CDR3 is TGCGCCAGCAGCTTGGATTGGGCAGGCACAGATACGCAGTATTTT. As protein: CASSLDWAGTDTQYF.

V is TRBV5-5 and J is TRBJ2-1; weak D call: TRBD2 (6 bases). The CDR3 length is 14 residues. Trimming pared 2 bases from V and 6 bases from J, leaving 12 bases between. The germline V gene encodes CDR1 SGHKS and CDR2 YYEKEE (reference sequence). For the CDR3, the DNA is TGTGCCAGCAGCTTACTAGCAGCGGGCAATGAGCAGTTCTTC. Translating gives CASSLLAAGNEQFF.

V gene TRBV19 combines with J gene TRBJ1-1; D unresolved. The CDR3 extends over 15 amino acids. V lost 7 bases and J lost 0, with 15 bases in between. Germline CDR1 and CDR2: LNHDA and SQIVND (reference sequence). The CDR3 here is CASTLGREMNTEAFF. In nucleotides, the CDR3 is TGTGCCAGTACCCTAGGGAGAGAGATGAACACTGAAGCTTTCTTT.

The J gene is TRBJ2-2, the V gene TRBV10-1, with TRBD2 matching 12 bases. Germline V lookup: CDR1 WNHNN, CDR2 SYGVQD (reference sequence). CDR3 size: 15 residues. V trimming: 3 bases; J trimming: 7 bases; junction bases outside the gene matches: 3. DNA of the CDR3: TGCGCCAGCAGTGAACTAGCGGGAGGCATCGGGGAGCTGTTTTTT. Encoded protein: CASSELAGGIGELFF.

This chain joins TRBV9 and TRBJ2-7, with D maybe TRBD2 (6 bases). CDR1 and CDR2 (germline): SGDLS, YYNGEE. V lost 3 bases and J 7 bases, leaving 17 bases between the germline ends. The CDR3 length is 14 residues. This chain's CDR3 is CASSAQIRDSEQYF. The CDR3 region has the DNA TGTGCCAGCAGCGCACAAATCCGGGACTCGGAGCAGTACTTC.

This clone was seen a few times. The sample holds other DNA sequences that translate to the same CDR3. The CDR3 DNA sequence: TGTGCCAGTAGTACACCGGGACTTGCCTACGAGCAGTACTTC. This encodes CASSTPGLAYEQYF. The rearrangement links TRBV19 to TRBJ2-7; the D gene is possibly TRBD2 (6 bases). Germline V lookup: CDR1 LNHDA, CDR2 SQIVND (reference sequence). The CDR3 loop spans 14 amino acids. The V and J ends lost 4 bases and 2 bases respectively, with 12 bases between them.

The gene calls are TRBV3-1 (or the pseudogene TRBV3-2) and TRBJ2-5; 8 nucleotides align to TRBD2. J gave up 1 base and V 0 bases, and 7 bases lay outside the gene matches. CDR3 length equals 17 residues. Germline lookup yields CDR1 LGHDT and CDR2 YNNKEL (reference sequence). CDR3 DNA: TGTGCCAGCAGCCAAGATGCAGCTAGCGGGCTCCAAGAGACCCAGTACTTC. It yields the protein CASSQDAASGLQETQYF.

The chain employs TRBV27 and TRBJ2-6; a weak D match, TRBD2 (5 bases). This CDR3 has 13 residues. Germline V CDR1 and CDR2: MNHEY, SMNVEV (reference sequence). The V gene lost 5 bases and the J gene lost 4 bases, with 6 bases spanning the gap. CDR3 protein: CASSGGGANVLTF. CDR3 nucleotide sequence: TGTGCCAGCAGTGGCGGGGGGGCCAACGTCCTGACTTTC.

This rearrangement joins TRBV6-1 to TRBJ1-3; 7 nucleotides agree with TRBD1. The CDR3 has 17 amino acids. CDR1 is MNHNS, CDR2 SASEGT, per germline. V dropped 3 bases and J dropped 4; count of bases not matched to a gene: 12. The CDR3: CASSDYYTGAAGNTIYF. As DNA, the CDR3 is TGTGCCAGCAGTGACTACTATACAGGGGCAGCAGGAAACACCATATATTTT.

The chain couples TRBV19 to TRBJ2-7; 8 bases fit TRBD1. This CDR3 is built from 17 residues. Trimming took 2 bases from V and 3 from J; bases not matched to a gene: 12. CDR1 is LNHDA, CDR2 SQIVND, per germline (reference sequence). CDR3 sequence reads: CASSIRGGGTGFYEQYF. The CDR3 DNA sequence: TGTGCCAGTAGTATAAGGGGAGGAGGGACAGGATTCTACGAGCAGTACTTC.